This TCR beta chain was recorded in a study of human T cells and chemical hapten exposure (dated by TCRdb to the early 2020s). Background for the entire study: For sensitization, 2% DPC in acetone was applied to a roughly 2 cm by roughly 2 cm area of upper inner arm skin. Weekly therapeutic DPC doses were additionally applied to the scalp of patients throughout the roughly 26-week study period. Patch testing on the upper back used Finn chambers containing 0.01% DPC, with scoring done after 6 days according to International Contact Dermatitis Research Group standards. Most of the patients in the cohort were female, and the cohort covered alopecia areata with under or over 50% scalp involvement, alopecia totalis and alopecia universalis. The libraries were sequenced as a pool, and the TCR yield per sample differed mostly because of small variations in library volumes within the pool. Peripheral blood TCR repertoire changes were tracked in vivo in alopecia patients during primary and secondary sensitization to the hapten diphenylcyclopropenone (DPC). Blood samples were taken from patients before sensitization (week 0) and at 2, 6 and about 24 weeks after DPC sensitization. About 28 alopecia patients gave blood for TCR sequencing at one to four time points (pre-sensitization, 2, 6 and 24 weeks). Overall study results and their limits: After repeated subsampling, changes were observed in the strength of the expansion versus patch-test correlation and in the threshold at which the correlation became significant. No change with DPC sensitization was found in the number of TCRs above 1 in 1000 frequency, and no evidence of global repertoire structure alterations was found. Alopecia, a presumed autoimmune disease, was present in all patients, so the immune response of the patients might differ from that of healthy individuals. Significantly more large CDR3 similarity clusters were formed by expanded TCRs than by pre-sensitization or healthy control sets, consistent with antigen-driven responses. The number of PT1 expanded TCRs positively correlated with patch test score, significant at thresholds 8, 16 and 32 but not 4.

In its sample, this clonotype was seen a few times. Its antigen remains undetermined. One base away there is no much larger clone; base qualities are not given. Trimming at the junction amounts to 1 base on V and 2 bases on J, and the germline ends lie 8 bases apart. Including the terminal cysteine and phenylalanine, the CDR3 comprises 15 residues. This entry keeps only the CDR3 DNA: 45 bases, framed from base 1. The germline V gene (reference sequence) sets CDR1 to LGHDT and CDR2 to YNNKEL. Libraries came from RACE. The instrument given in TCRdb is NextSeq 500. Library preparation attached unique molecular identifiers to individual cDNA molecules for quantitative, reproducible TCR counting. From each blood RNA sample, both TCR alpha and TCR beta chains were sequenced. The study's processing was this. Samples had a median of approximately 96,000 TCRs, with a range from 23,224 to 690,600. The Decombinator software suite was used to annotate the V, J and CDR3 of the TCR reads. To make PS versus PT1 abundance plots, every sample was subsampled to the same number of TCRs (28,000). TCRs were defined as expanded if absent before sensitization and observed at least eight times at the 2-week time point. TCRdb passed the public sequencing reads through fastp at Q25 and MiXCR, retaining productive beta sequences. Duplicate CDR3 protein sequences are folded into a single record with the most common DNA and genes. The authors' filters were not applied to this entry. The sample table shows around 300,000 distinct CDR3 sequences, and around 7% are seen once. The leading ten clones occupy approximately 8% of the sample.

The time point label, read with the paper, signifies: patch test 1, 2 weeks after DPC sensitization. This sample's treatment or condition label indicates: therapeutic diphenylcyclopropenone sensitization with weekly scalp DPC. At each patch-test visit, blood was drawn before the patch test was applied. Eligible patients were aged 18 to 70, diagnosed with alopecia, deemed suitable for DPC therapy, and excluded if pregnant. Total RNA was extracted from unfractionated whole blood that had been collected in Tempus Blood RNA tubes. This clonotype was obtained from a young woman with alopecia areata. Some clones in this sample may be carry-over from other donors' samples. The sequencing here drew on whole blood, taken in connection with sensitization to the hapten diphenylcyclopropenone (DPC). The V and J segments used are TRBV3-1 and TRBJ2-2; TRBD2 is a possible D gene, resting on 5 matching bases. The DNA reads as follows: TGTGCCAGCAGCCAAGGGCTAGCAAACACCGGGGAGCTGTTTTTT. Translated, it gives CASSQGLANTGELFF.